Sequencing of this T cell receptor beta chain was carried out in a study of technical replicates of blood from a few donors (dated by TCRdb to 2016 to 2017). A note on this clone: What antigen it recognizes has not been identified. No much larger clonotype is one base removed from it; base qualities were not supplied.

Libraries were constructed by the immunoSEQ multiplex PCR assay. Not all clones reach the TCRdb copy of this immuneACCESS table, which keeps in-frame sequences only. Checked studies attribute under half of the gap to unresolved V genes and leave the rest unexplained. The sample has roughly 62,000 clones on record, roughly 91% of them singletons. The ten largest clones capture about 3.7% of the sample. The CDR3 has 16 amino acids, counting the end cysteine and phenylalanine. Only CDR3 DNA is held: 48 bases, read in frame from base 1. CDR1 LGHNA and CDR2 YSLEER were looked up in the germline V gene. V is pruned by 4 bases and J by 5 bases, leaving 8 bases of the junction without a gene match.

Sequenced input: PBMCs. The clonotype was recovered from a human donor in good health. Some clones in this sample may be carry-over from other donors' samples. The chain joins TRBV4-3 to TRBJ2-2; 9 bases in the middle match TRBD1. The DNA sequence reads TGCGCCAGCAGCCTCGGGACAGGGCAATTGACCGGGGAGCTGTTTTTT. Translated, this is CASSLGTGQLTGELFF.